The 3 T cell receptor beta chains presented below share a single source sample, sequenced in a study of identical twins. TCRdb itself ran the 5' RACE reads through MiXCR, one entry per CDR3 protein. The table lists about 390,000 distinct CDR3 sequences, 9% of them singletons. Sequenced: naive T cells sorted from blood. All receptors derive from a woman aged 45-65 years in good health.

A few counts support this clonotype. The chain employs TRBV27 and TRBJ2-1, with D possibly called TRBD1 or TRBD2 (5 bases each). The V end was cut by 3 bases, the J end by 6 bases, with 12 bases between. CDR3 length: 14 residues. Germline V CDR1 and CDR2: MNHEY, SMNVEV (reference sequence). CDR3 in amino acids: CASSFRDGTNEQFF. CDR3 in DNA: TGTGCCAGCAGTTTTAGAGACGGGACCAATGAGCAGTTCTTC.

The chain employs TRBV11-2 and TRBJ2-5; no definite D call. Deletions cut 3 bases from V and 1 base from J, with 6 bases between. CDR1 SGHAT and CDR2 FQNNGV come from the germline V gene. The CDR3 consists of 13 residues. The CDR3 nucleotides read TGTGCCAGCAGCTTTTACGTCCAAGAGACCCAGTACTTC. Translated: CASSFYVQETQYF.

This clonotype was observed many times. This chain links TRBV20-1 with TRBJ2-2; D gene unclear. The CDR3 sequence is 13 residues long. The V gene's germline CDR1 is DFQATT and CDR2 SNEGSKA (reference sequence). V lost 2 bases to trimming and J lost 1 base, with 5 bases between them. The CDR3 region is CSARNQNTGELFF. For the CDR3, the DNA is TGCAGTGCTAGAAACCAGAACACCGGGGAGCTGTTTTTT.